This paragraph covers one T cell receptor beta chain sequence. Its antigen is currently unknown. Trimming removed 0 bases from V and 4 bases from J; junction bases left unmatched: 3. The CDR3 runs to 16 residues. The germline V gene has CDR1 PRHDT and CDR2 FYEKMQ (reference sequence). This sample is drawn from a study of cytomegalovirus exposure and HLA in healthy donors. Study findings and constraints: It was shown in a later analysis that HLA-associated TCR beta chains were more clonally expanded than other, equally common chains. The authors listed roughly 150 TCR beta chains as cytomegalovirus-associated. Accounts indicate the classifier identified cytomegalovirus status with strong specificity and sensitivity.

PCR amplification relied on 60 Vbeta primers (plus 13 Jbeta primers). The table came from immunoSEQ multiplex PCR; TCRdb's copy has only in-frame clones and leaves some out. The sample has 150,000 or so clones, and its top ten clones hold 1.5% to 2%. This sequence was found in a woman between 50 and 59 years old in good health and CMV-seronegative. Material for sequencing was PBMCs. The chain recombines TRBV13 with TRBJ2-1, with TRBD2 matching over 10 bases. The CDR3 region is CASSLGLAGAYNEQFF. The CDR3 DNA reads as TGTGCCAGCAGCTTAGGGCTAGCGGGGGCGTACAATGAGCAGTTCTTC.